This T cell receptor beta chain was captured by sequencing in a study of siplizumab effects on memory and regulatory T cells. General study findings and limits: Neither a naive nor a memory phenotype was assignable to roughly 75-95% of proliferating CD4+ or CD8+ clones. Mappable alloreactive CD4+ clones averaged about 70% Treg-derived with siplizumab versus 26.9% in controls.

Trimming stripped 4 bases from V and 5 bases from J, with 11 bases between. This CDR3 is built from 13 residues. Germline loops: CDR1 SNHLY, CDR2 FYNNEI. Clones were read by immunoSEQ multiplex PCR, and TCRdb kept only the in-frame ones, dropping some. The data contain more than 85,000 clones, roughly 90% of them seen just once; the ten biggest clones take up around 1.1%. Remarks on this clone: The antigen is not known.

The specimen sequenced was CD4+ T cells sorted from blood. The chain is built from TRBV2 and TRBJ2-5; D unresolved. The sequence derives from a human donor in good health. The CDR3 sequence: CASSVESAETQYF. For the CDR3, the DNA is TGTGCCAGCAGTGTGGAGTCTGCGGAGACCCAGTACTTC.